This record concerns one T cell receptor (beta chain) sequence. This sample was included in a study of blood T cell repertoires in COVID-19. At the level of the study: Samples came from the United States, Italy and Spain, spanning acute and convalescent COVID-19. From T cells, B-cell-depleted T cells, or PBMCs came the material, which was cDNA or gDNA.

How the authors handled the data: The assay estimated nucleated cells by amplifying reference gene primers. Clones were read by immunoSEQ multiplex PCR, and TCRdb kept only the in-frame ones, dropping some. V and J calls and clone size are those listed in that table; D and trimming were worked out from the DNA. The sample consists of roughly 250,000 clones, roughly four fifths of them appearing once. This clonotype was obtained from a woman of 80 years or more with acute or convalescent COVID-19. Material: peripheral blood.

CDR3 in amino acids: CASMRIFDYQETQYF. CDR3 DNA: TGTGCCAGCATGAGGATCTTCGACTACCAAGAGACCCAGTACTTC. The genes are TRBV6-5 and TRBJ2-5; D uncertain. V lost 7 bases to trimming and J lost 0 bases, with 15 bases between them. Germline lookup yields CDR1 MNHEY and CDR2 SVGAGI. This CDR3 is 15 amino acids long.